The 17 T cell receptor beta chains below come from one sample, sequenced in a study of post-analysis software for immune sequencing data. General study points: Five or six TRBV segments were more frequent in patients than controls; TRBV5-6, TRBV5-1 and TRBV20-1 belonged to this group.

Which antigens these TCRs recognize remains unknown. Unique molecular identifiers had been added to the TCR beta cDNA libraries. One entry per CDR3 protein, called by TCRdb with MiXCR from the PCR reads. This sample has approximately 730,000 distinct CDR3 sequences, with roughly 30% found just once. The sample consisted of blood. The receptors here all came from a girl aged 10 to 17 with multiple sclerosis.

The sample holds a few counts of this clonotype. The chain employs TRBV7-2 and TRBJ1-2; D is unresolved. The V gene lost 4 bases and the J gene lost 1 base, with 10 bases spanning the gap. This CDR3 comprises 14 residues. Germline loops: CDR1 SGHTA, CDR2 FQGNSA. As DNA, the CDR3 is TGTGCCAGCAGCTCCCGGACCCATAACTATGGCTACACCTTC. Protein: CASSSRTHNYGYTF.

The chain uses TRBV12-3 or TRBV12-4 and TRBJ2-5, with 12 bases lining up with TRBD2. V was pared by 1 base and J by 5 bases, with 5 bases of the junction left unmatched. The CDR3 has 16 residues. In nucleotides, the CDR3 is TGTGCCAGCAGTTTAGAGCTAGCGGGGGGGTCGGAGACCCAGTACTTC. Protein: CASSLELAGGSETQYF.

In its sample, this clonotype was seen a few times. The genes are TRBV20-1 and TRBJ2-7, with 14 nucleotides matching TRBD2. CDR1 DFQATT and CDR2 SNEGSKA come from the germline V gene (reference sequence). This CDR3 is built from 19 residues. The V and J ends lost 2 bases and 6 bases, in that order; junction bases with no gene match: 18. CDR3 DNA sequence: TGCAGTGCTAGATCCTTAGGGACTAGCGGGAGAGTTGGGTTCCGCGAGCAGTACTTC. This translates into CSARSLGTSGRVGFREQYF.

V and J are TRBV6-2 or TRBV6-3 and TRBJ1-6; D may be TRBD1 (5 bases). The CDR3 spans 16 residues. The germline gives CDR1 MNHEY, CDR2 SVGEGT. V lost 7 bases and J lost 2, with 15 bases in between. The CDR3 nucleotides read TGTGCCAGCACCGGTCGAAAGGGGACCTATAATTCACCCCTCCACTTT. Amino acid sequence: CASTGRKGTYNSPLHF.

This clonotype came up a few times. This sequence joins TRBV2 and TRBJ2-1, with 11 nucleotides matching TRBD2. V lost 7 bases and J lost 0; bases outside the gene matches: 2. The CDR3 covers 15 residues. Germline assignment: CDR1 SNHLY and CDR2 FYNNEI. CDR3 bases: TGTGCCAGCACGGGGACTAGCGGCTCCTACAATGAGCAGTTCTTC. As protein: CASTGTSGSYNEQFF.

This chain connects TRBV7-9 to TRBJ2-3, with TRBD2 matching over 9 bases. This CDR3 has 15 amino acids. V shed 8 bases, J shed 8 bases, and the junction held 14 bases outside the gene matches. Germline CDR1 and CDR2: SEHNR and FQNEAQ (reference sequence). The CDR3 is CASGASGGLAGTQYF. The CDR3 DNA is TGTGCCAGCGGAGCCTCAGGGGGACTAGCCGGTACGCAGTATTTT. The full variable domain, rest sourced from reference TRBV7-9 and TRBJ2-3, is DTGVSQNPRHKITKRGQNVTFRCDPISEHNRLYWYRQTLGQGPEFLTYFQNEAQLEKSRLLSDRFSAERPKGSFSTLEIQRTEQGDSAMYLCASGASGGLAGTQYFGPGTRLTVL.

In this sample, this clonotype turned up a few times. V is TRBV20-1 and J is TRBJ2-3; TRBD1 agrees at 8 bases. The germline gives CDR1 DFQATT, CDR2 SNEGSKA (reference sequence). V gave up 5 bases and J gave up 0 bases; unmatched junction bases: 4. The CDR3 runs 14 residues. In DNA, the CDR3 is TGCAGTGCTGTCAGGGGGCGAAGCACAGATACGCAGTATTTT. It yields the protein CSAVRGRSTDTQYF.

This chain joins TRBV20-1 and TRBJ1-2; weak D call: TRBD1 (6 bases). Germline V gives CDR1 DFQATT, CDR2 SNEGSKA (reference sequence). This CDR3 comprises 17 residues. Trimming pared 6 bases from V and 4 bases from J, leaving 27 bases between. This chain's CDR3 is CSARLGHLVRLGYGYTF. The CDR3 coding sequence is TGCAGTGCCAGACTGGGACATTTGGTGCGTCTCGGCTATGGCTACACCTTC.

This clonotype was seen only a few times. This chain joins TRBV7-2 and TRBJ2-7; 10 nucleotides line up with TRBD2. The V gene end was trimmed by 5 bases and the J gene end by 12 bases; junction bases not matched to a gene: 13. Germline CDR1 and CDR2: SGHTA and FQGNSA. This CDR3 is built from 14 residues. This CDR3 is CASSPQPAGGRSYF. The CDR3 nucleotides are TGTGCCAGCAGCCCCCAGCCAGCGGGAGGGCGGTCGTACTTC.

This clonotype was counted ten times or more. CDR3 DNA sequence: TGCAGCGTTGACACCTTAGACATTCAGTACTTC. Translated, it gives CSVDTLDIQYF. V is TRBV29-1 and J is TRBJ2-4; D ambiguous. CDR3 length equals 11 residues. From germline, CDR1 is SQVTM and CDR2 ANQGSEA. V lost 3 bases and J lost 8, with 8 bases in between. Complete variable domain (other parts from reference TRBV29-1 and TRBJ2-4): SAVISQKPSRDICQRGTSLTIQCQVDSQVTMMFWYRQQPGQSLTLIATANQGSEATYESGFVIDKFPISRPNLTFSTLTVSNMSPEDSSIYLCSVDTLDIQYFGAGTRLSVL.

V and J are TRBV15 and TRBJ1-2; D is perhaps TRBD1 (5 bases). This CDR3 spans 15 amino acids. V was shortened by 3 bases and J by 1 base, with 12 bases between the two germline ends. CDR1 is LNHNV and CDR2 is YYDKDF in the germline V gene (reference sequence). CDR3 in amino acids: CATSSRRTINYGYTF. The CDR3 nucleotides read TGTGCCACCAGCAGTAGACGGACAATTAACTATGGCTACACCTTC.

The rearrangement uses TRBV7-2 and TRBJ2-1, with D possibly matching TRBD1 (5 bases). The V end was cut by 3 bases, the J end by 0 bases, with 12 bases between. This CDR3 spans 16 amino acids. Per the germline V gene, CDR1 is SGHTA and CDR2 is FQGNSA. CDR3 sequence: CASSLRRQSSYNEQFF. DNA for the CDR3: TGTGCCAGCAGCTTGCGACGACAGAGCTCCTACAATGAGCAGTTCTTC.

This clonotype was found many times. The CDR3 reads CSVEPGDSYNEQFF. DNA of the CDR3: TGCAGCGTTGAACCCGGGGATTCCTACAATGAGCAGTTCTTC. The chain carries TRBV29-1 and TRBJ2-1, with D maybe TRBD2 (5 bases). Trimming removed 2 bases from V and 1 base from J, with 9 bases in between. Per germline, CDR1 SQVTM and CDR2 ANQGSEA. The CDR3 is 14 amino acids.

This chain links TRBV7-8 with TRBJ1-3; D uncertain. The CDR3 has 14 amino acids. CDR1 is SGHVS, CDR2 FQNEAQ, per germline. V lost 5 bases and J 4 bases, leaving 12 bases between the germline ends. DNA for the CDR3: TGTGCCAGCAGCGCCTCCACAATAGGAAACACCATATATTTT. It codes for CASSASTIGNTIYF.

In its sample, this clonotype was seen a few times. This chain uses TRBV7-7 with TRBJ2-1; TRBD2 matches 14 bases. The CDR3 covers 15 residues. Unmatched junction bases numbered 3, after V lost 5 bases and J lost 6 bases. Germline V gene sequence: CDR1 SSHAT, CDR2 FNYEAQ (reference sequence). This CDR3 reads CASSQGLAGANEQFF. The CDR3 nucleotides read TGTGCCAGCAGCCAGGGACTAGCGGGAGCCAATGAGCAGTTCTTC.

This rearrangement joins TRBV28 to TRBJ2-5; D is ambiguous. The DNA matches TRBJ2-7 better at its end, which makes the J call doubtful. CDR1 is MDHEN, CDR2 SYDVKM, per germline. The CDR3 consists of 14 residues. This CDR3 is CASSGTRPLNEQYF. CDR3 in DNA: TGTGCCAGCAGTGGAACTCGGCCACTAAACGAGCAGTACTTC.

This clonotype was seen more than once but under ten times. The CDR3 coding sequence is TGTGCCAGCAGTTTAGCAGGCGCTTACACTGAAGCTTTCTTT. Its protein is CASSLAGAYTEAFF. The V and J genes are TRBV28 and TRBJ1-1; no firm D call. The CDR3 length is 14 residues. Germline CDR1 and CDR2: MDHEN and SYDVKM. V was cut by 2 bases and J by 3 bases, with 10 bases left in between.